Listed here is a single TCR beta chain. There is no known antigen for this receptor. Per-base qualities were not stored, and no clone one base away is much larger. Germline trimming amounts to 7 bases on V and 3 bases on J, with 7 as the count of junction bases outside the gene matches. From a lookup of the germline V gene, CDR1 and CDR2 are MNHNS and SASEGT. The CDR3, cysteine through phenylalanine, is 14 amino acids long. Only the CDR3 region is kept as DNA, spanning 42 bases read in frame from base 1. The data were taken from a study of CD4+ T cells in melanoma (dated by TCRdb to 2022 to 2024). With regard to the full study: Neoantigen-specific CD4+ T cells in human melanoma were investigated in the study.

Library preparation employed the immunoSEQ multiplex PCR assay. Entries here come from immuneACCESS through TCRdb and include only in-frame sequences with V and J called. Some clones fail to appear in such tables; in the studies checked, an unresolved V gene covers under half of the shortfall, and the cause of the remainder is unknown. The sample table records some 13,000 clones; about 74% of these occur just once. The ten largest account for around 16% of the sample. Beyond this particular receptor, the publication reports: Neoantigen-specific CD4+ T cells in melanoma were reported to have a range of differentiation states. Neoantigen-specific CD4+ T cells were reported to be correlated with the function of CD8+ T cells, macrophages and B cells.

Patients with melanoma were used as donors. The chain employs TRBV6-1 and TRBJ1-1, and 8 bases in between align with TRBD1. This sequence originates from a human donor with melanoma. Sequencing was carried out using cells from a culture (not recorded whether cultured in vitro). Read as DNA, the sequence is TGTGCCAGCAAGAGAGGACAGGGTTACACTGAAGCTTTCTTT. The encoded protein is CASKRGQGYTEAFF.